The 23 T cell receptor beta chains listed next were all sequenced from one sample in a study of shared clonotypes between healthy human individuals. As defined, naive CD8 cells were CD45RO-negative and positively selected for CCR7, with terminally differentiated effector memory CD45RA+ cells excluded. Sequenced by immunoSEQ multiplex PCR; TCRdb stores in-frame clones only, minus some. This sample has roughly 2,000,000 clones, with approximately 94% found just once. The sequencing sample was made of naive CD8+ T cells sorted from blood. Receptors originate from a young man in good health.

This clone was seen only once. Sequence at one end of the junction differs from germline and may be a read error. The chain joins TRBV7-8 to TRBJ2-1, with a possible D match to TRBD1 (6 bases). This CDR3 has 13 amino acids. Germline CDR1 reads SGHVS; CDR2 reads FQNEAQ. The CDR3 reads CASSLDVGARRVF. The DNA for the CDR3 is TGTGCCAGCAGCTTAGATGTGGGGGCGCGCCGCGTCTTC.

V and J are TRBV27 and TRBJ1-4; TRBD1 agrees at 7 bases. Germline V gives CDR1 MNHEY, CDR2 SMNVEV (reference sequence). With 5 bases clipped from V and 8 bases from J, the junction kept 11 bases outside the gene matches. The CDR3 consists of 15 residues. The CDR3: CASSPALQGGEKLFF. The CDR3 region has the DNA TGTGCCAGCAGTCCCGCATTGCAGGGGGGGGAAAAACTGTTTTTT.

The chain combines TRBV11-2 with TRBJ2-7; no reliable D call. The germline V and J ends were trimmed by 3 bases and 6 bases, with 12 bases remaining between them. CDR1 and CDR2 from the germline V gene are SGHAT and FQNNGV. The CDR3 sequence is 13 residues long. CDR3 nucleotide sequence: TGTGCCAGCAGCTTCGAAGGACCAGTCGAGCAGTACTTC. It encodes CASSFEGPVEQYF.

The table lists this clone with a few counts. The chain has TRBV10-1 and TRBJ2-7; D gene uncertain. Germline lookup yields CDR1 WNHNN and CDR2 SYGVQD (reference sequence). The V end lost 1 base, the J end lost 5 bases, and 12 bases lay between the germline ends. This CDR3 is built from 14 residues. The DNA for the CDR3 is TGCGCCAGCAGTGAGTTATCGGAACTGGACGAGCAGTACTTC. This translates into CASSELSELDEQYF.

The chain employs TRBV11-2 and TRBJ2-3; D remains unclear. Germline CDR1 reads SGHAT; CDR2 reads FQNNGV. V was cut by 0 bases and J by 0 bases, with 13 bases left in between. CDR3 size: 17 residues. The CDR3 protein is CASSLESFKTSTDTQYF. DNA of the CDR3: TGTGCCAGCAGCTTAGAATCCTTCAAGACTAGCACAGATACGCAGTATTTT.

The V and J genes are TRBV18 and TRBJ1-3; 8 positions match TRBD1. CDR1 and CDR2 from the germline V gene are KGHSH and LQKENI. This CDR3 is built from 18 residues. V lost 6 bases, J lost 2 bases, and 15 bases stayed unmatched. The CDR3 nucleotides are TGTGCCAGCTCCCACCAATCCGAGGACAGGGAAGCTGGAAACACCATATATTTT. The encoded protein is CASSHQSEDREAGNTIYF.

The gene calls are TRBV6-5 and TRBJ1-2; 8 nucleotides match TRBD1. V trimming: 2 bases; J trimming: 7 bases; junction bases outside the gene matches: 9. This CDR3 spans 15 amino acids. Germline V gene lookup returns CDR1 MNHEY and CDR2 SVGAGI. CDR3 loop: CASSYSDRGVFGYTF. Written as DNA, the CDR3 is TGTGCCAGCAGTTACAGTGACAGGGGAGTATTTGGCTACACCTTC.

The chain combines TRBV6-1 with TRBJ1-2; D remains unclear. Germline CDR1 MNHNS, CDR2 SASEGT. V was shortened by 6 bases and J by 4 bases, with 12 bases between the two germline ends. The CDR3 runs to 13 residues. This CDR3 is CASRRHLRYGYTF. The CDR3 region has the DNA TGTGCCAGCAGAAGACATCTCCGCTATGGCTACACCTTC.

The CDR3 bases are TGTGCCAGCAGCTTAGGAGAGGTTCTCTATGGCTACACCTTC. Its protein product is CASSLGEVLYGYTF. J is TRBJ1-2 and V is TRBV7-9; D gene ambiguous. This CDR3 has 14 amino acids. The germline gives CDR1 SEHNR, CDR2 FQNEAQ (reference sequence). The ends were cut back, 1 base at V and 4 bases at J, with 10 bases in the middle.

This clone appeared a single time. The CDR3 loop is CASSHDEWDGFYGYTF. CDR3 nucleotide sequence: TGCGCCAGCAGCCACGACGAATGGGACGGCTTCTATGGCTACACCTTC. The chain has TRBV4-3 and TRBJ1-2, with D tentatively TRBD1 (5 bases). This CDR3 is 16 amino acids long. The V gene lost 3 bases and the J gene lost 4 bases, with 18 bases spanning the gap. Germline CDR1 LGHNA, CDR2 YSLEER.

The V call is TRBV6-5, the J call TRBJ1-2; no clear D. In germline, CDR1 is MNHEY, CDR2 SVGAGI. This CDR3 has 11 amino acids. V was shortened by 4 bases and J by 6 bases, with 6 bases between the two germline ends. The CDR3 reads CASSFGDGYTF. CDR3 DNA sequence: TGTGCCAGCAGTTTTGGGGATGGCTACACCTTC.

The chain recombines TRBV7-3 with TRBJ2-5; D gene uncertain. Germline CDR1 is SGHTA and CDR2 is FQGTGA. The CDR3 is made up of 13 amino acids. With 4 bases removed from V and 4 bases from J, the gap between germline ends came to 10 bases. The CDR3 sequence: CASSSPPSETQYF. The CDR3 region has the DNA TGTGCCAGCAGCTCCCCCCCCTCAGAGACCCAGTACTTC.

This clone was counted a single time. The V gene is TRBV28, the J gene TRBJ1-2; D possibly corresponds to TRBD1 (6 bases). With 3 bases removed from V and 4 bases from J, the gap between germline ends came to 15 bases. The CDR3 has 15 residues. Germline lookup yields CDR1 MDHEN and CDR2 SYDVKM. The CDR3 loop reads CASSFTAGGGYGYTF. CDR3 nucleotides: TGTGCCAGCAGTTTTACTGCGGGAGGGGGCTATGGCTACACCTTC.

The chain combines TRBV19 with TRBJ2-6; D unclear. The ends were cut back, 6 bases at V and 0 bases at J, with 12 bases in the middle. The CDR3 is 16 residues long. The V gene's germline CDR1 is LNHDA and CDR2 SQIVND (reference sequence). DNA for the CDR3: TGTGCCAGTAGCCCGGACGGCTACTCTGGGGCCAACGTCCTGACTTTC. Its protein product is CASSPDGYSGANVLTF.

The V gene is TRBV19, the J gene TRBJ2-6; D is unresolved. The germline gives CDR1 LNHDA, CDR2 SQIVND (reference sequence). Trimming pared 6 bases from V and 0 bases from J, leaving 9 bases between. The CDR3 has 15 amino acids. The CDR3 nucleotides read TGTGCCAGTAGACGGAAGAGCTCTGGGGCCAACGTCCTGACTTTC. Amino acid sequence: CASRRKSSGANVLTF.

This rearrangement joins TRBV4-3 to TRBJ2-1, with 10 nucleotides matching TRBD2. The CDR3 is made up of 17 amino acids. From germline, CDR1 is LGHNA and CDR2 YSLEER. The trim removed 0 bases at V and 9 bases at J, leaving 11 bases unmatched. The CDR3 protein is CASSQERATSGLSEQFF. CDR3 sequence (DNA): TGCGCCAGCAGCCAAGAGAGGGCGACTAGCGGGCTGTCTGAGCAGTTCTTC.

The rearrangement uses TRBV14 and TRBJ1-5, with 8 bases fitting TRBD1. The CDR3 has 15 residues. The J segment lost 2 bases and the V segment lost 5 bases, leaving 5 bases of the junction unmatched. Germline-derived CDR1 and CDR2 are SGHDN and FVKESK. Here the CDR3 DNA reads TGTGCCAGCAGCAAGACAGGGGAGGGCAATCAGCCCCAGCATTTT. It encodes CASSKTGEGNQPQHF.

V gene TRBV15 combines with J gene TRBJ1-5, with TRBD1 matching over 9 bases. The CDR3 loop spans 15 amino acids. Germline V gene lookup returns CDR1 LNHNV and CDR2 YYDKDF (reference sequence). Losses at the gene ends were 3 bases for V and 6 bases for J; bases not matched to a gene: 6. DNA for the CDR3: TGTGCCACCAGCAGCCGAACAGGGGGCTTTCAGCCCCAGCATTTT. This translates into CATSSRTGGFQPQHF.

The chain joins TRBV5-1 to TRBJ2-1; tentative D call: TRBD1 (6 bases). Germline V CDR1 and CDR2: SGHRS, YFSETQ. This CDR3 is 13 amino acids long. V was shortened by 8 bases and J by 7 bases, with 16 bases between the two germline ends. The CDR3 region is CASSQGNVNEQFF. CDR3 sequence (DNA): TGCGCCAGTTCTCAGGGGAATGTGAATGAGCAGTTCTTC.

The rearrangement joins TRBV7-9 to TRBJ1-6, with D unresolved. The CDR3 covers 14 residues. Trimming took off 2 bases at V and 4 bases at J, with 6 bases between the two ends. Germline V gives CDR1 SEHNR, CDR2 FQNEAQ (reference sequence). CDR3: CASSLQNYNSPLHF. DNA for the CDR3: TGTGCCAGCAGCTTACAGAATTATAATTCACCCCTCCACTTT.

The rearrangement links TRBV4-3 to TRBJ1-5; D unresolved. The CDR3 has 15 amino acids. CDR1 and CDR2 (germline): LGHNA, YSLEER. V was pared by 4 bases and J by 5 bases, with 15 bases between. The DNA of the CDR3 is TGCGCCAGCAGCCCGTGGATTGCCGTTGATCAGCCCCAGCATTTT. This codes for CASSPWIAVDQPQHF.

There are a few counts of this clone. This chain joins TRBV7-2 and TRBJ2-7, with D perhaps matching TRBD1 (6 bases). With 1 base removed from V and 6 bases from J, the gap between germline ends came to 10 bases. The CDR3 is made up of 13 amino acids. CDR1 is SGHTA and CDR2 is FQGNSA in the germline V gene. This chain's CDR3 is CASSLGGLFEQYF. The CDR3 nucleotides read TGTGCCAGCAGCTTAGGGGGGCTCTTCGAGCAGTACTTC.

This clone is a singleton in its sample. V gene TRBV10-3 combines with J gene TRBJ2-1; a possible D gene is TRBD2 (5 bases). This CDR3 has 13 amino acids. Germline V lookup: CDR1 ENHRY, CDR2 SYGVKD. V lost 5 bases and J 10 bases, leaving 15 bases between the germline ends. The CDR3, as DNA: TGTGCCATCAGTAAAACCGCGGAGGTGGAGCAGTTCTTC. Translating gives CAISKTAEVEQFF.